The following is a TCR beta chain sequence with its context. As yet, its antigen is unknown. The data originate from a study of beta chain features in type 1 diabetes. All of the isolated RNA was reverse transcribed, so expressed TCRB transcripts were sequenced. Method: immunoSEQ multiplex PCR; TCRdb's copy keeps in-frame clones and lacks some. The sample has 350,000 to 450,000 clones, around 12% seen once. Study-wide results and limits: The study found fewer insertions and more deletions at VDJ junctions in type 1 diabetes patients. Patients with Type 1 diabetes showed moderately but significantly shorter TCRB CDR3s in all four CD4+ subsets. Whether HLA type affects TCRB rearrangement stayed undetermined in the present work.

This sequence was found in a woman aged 18-29 years with type 1 diabetes. Sequenced material: naive CD4+ T cells from blood.

The CDR3 DNA reads TGTGCCAGCAGCCCTGGGACACCCCAAGAGACCCAGTACTTC. It encodes CASSPGTPQETQYF. The chain combines TRBV7-3 with TRBJ2-5; possibly TRBD1 for D (6 bases). Germline V gene data show CDR1 as SGHTA and CDR2 as FQGTGA. V was shortened by 5 bases and J by 1 base, with 11 bases between the two germline ends. CDR3 length equals 14 residues. The full variable domain, with the rest looked up from reference TRBV7-3 and TRBJ2-5, is GAGVSQTPSNKVTEKGKYVELRCDPISGHTALYWYRQSLGQGPEFLIYFQGTGAADDSGLPNDRFFAVRPEGSVSTLKIQRTERGDSAVYLCASSPGTPQETQYFGPGTRLLVL.